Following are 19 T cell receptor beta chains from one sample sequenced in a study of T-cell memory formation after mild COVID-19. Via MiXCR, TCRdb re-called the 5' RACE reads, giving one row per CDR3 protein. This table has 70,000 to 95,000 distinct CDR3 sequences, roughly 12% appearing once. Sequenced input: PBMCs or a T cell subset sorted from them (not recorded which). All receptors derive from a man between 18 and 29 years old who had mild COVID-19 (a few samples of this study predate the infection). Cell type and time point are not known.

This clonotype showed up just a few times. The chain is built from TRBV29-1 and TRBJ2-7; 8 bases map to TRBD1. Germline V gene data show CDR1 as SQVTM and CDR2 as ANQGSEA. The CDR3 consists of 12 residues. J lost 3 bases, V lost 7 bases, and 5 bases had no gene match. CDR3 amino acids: CSALGQDYEQYV. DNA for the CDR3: TGCAGCGCCCTGGGACAGGACTACGAGCAGTACGTC.

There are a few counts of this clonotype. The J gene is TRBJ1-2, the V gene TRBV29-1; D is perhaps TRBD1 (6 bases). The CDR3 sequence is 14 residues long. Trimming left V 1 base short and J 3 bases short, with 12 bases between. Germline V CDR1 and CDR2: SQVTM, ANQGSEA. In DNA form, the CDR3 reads TGCAGCGTTGAAGCGCGGGGGCTCGACTATGGCTACACCTTC. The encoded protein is CSVEARGLDYGYTF.

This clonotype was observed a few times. As DNA, the CDR3 is TGTGCCAGCTACGGCAGAGGCCCTACCCCAGCCTACGAGCAGTACTTC. Protein sequence: CASYGRGPTPAYEQYF. The rearrangement links TRBV2 to TRBJ2-7; D ambiguous. V was shortened by 8 bases and J by 2 bases, with 22 bases between the two germline ends. The CDR3 extends over 16 amino acids. Per the germline V gene, CDR1 is SNHLY and CDR2 is FYNNEI.

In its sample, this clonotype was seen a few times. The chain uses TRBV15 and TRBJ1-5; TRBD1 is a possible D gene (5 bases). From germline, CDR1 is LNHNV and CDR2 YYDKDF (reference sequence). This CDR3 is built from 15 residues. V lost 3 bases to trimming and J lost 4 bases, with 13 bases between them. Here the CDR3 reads CATSRTAAHNQPQHF. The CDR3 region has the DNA TGTGCCACCAGCAGGACAGCGGCCCATAATCAGCCCCAGCATTTT. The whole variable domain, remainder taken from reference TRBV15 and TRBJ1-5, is DAMVIQNPRYQVTQFGKPVTLSCSQTLNHNVMYWYQQKSSQAPKLLFHYYDKDFNNEADTPDNFQSRRPNTSFCFLDIRSPGLGDTAMYLCATSRTAAHNQPQHFGDGTRLSIL.

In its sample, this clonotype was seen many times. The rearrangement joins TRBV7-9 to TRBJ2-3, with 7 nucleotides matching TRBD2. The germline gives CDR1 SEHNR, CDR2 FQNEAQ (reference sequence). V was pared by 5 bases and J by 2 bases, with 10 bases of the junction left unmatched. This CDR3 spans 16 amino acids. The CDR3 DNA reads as TGTGCCAGCAGCCCCCTGGGGCGGGGGACCACAGATACGCAGTATTTT. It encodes CASSPLGRGTTDTQYF.

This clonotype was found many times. CDR3 DNA sequence: TGTGCCAGCAGCGTTACGGGTTGGCAGTTCACAGATACGCAGTATTTT. This translates into CASSVTGWQFTDTQYF. This chain connects TRBV7-2 to TRBJ2-3, with D unresolved. V gave up 5 bases and J gave up 2 bases, with 17 bases separating them. This CDR3 is built from 16 residues. Germline V gene data show CDR1 as SGHTA and CDR2 as FQGNSA.

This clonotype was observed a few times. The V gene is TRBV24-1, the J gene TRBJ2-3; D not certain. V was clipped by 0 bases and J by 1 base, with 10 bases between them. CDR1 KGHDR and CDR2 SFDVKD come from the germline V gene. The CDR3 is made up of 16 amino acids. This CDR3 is CATSDLAVVGTDTQYF. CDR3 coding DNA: TGTGCCACCAGTGATTTGGCAGTCGTGGGCACAGATACGCAGTATTTT.

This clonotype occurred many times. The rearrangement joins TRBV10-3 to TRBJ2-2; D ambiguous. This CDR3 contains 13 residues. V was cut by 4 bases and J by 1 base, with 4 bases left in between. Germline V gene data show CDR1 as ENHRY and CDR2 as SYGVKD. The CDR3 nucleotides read TGTGCCATCAGTGCAGGGAACACCGGGGAGCTGTTTTTT. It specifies CAISAGNTGELFF.

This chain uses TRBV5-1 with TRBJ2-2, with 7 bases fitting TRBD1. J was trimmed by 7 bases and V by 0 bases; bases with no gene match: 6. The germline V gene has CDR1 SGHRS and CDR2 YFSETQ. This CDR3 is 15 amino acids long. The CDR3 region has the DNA TGCGCCAGCAGCTTGGCTCGACAGGGCAGCGGGGAGCTGTTTTTT. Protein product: CASSLARQGSGELFF. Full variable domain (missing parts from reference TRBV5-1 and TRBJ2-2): KAGVTQTPRYLIKTRGQQVTLSCSPISGHRSVSWYQQTPGQGLQFLFEYFSETQRNKGNFPGRFSGRQFSNSRSEMNVSTLELGDSALYLCASSLARQGSGELFFGEGSRLTVL.

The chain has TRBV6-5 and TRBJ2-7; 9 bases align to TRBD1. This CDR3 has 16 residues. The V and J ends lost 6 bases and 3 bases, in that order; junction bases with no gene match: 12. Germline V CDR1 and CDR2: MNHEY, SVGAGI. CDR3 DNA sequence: TGTGCCAGCAGGGAGAATCCGGGACAGGGCGTCTACGAGCAGTACTTC. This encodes CASRENPGQGVYEQYF.

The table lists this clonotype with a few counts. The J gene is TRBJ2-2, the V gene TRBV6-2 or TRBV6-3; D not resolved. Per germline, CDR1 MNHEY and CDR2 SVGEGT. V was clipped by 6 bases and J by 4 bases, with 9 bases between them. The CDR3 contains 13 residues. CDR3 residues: CASRWVRTGELFF. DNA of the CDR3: TGTGCCAGCAGATGGGTTCGCACCGGGGAGCTGTTTTTT.

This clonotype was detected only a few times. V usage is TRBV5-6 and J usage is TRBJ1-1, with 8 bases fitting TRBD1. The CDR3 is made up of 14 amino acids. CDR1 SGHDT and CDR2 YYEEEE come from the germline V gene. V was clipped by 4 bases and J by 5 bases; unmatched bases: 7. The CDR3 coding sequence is TGTGCCAGCAGCGAATCCACAGGGGGGACTGAAGCTTTCTTT. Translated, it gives CASSESTGGTEAFF.

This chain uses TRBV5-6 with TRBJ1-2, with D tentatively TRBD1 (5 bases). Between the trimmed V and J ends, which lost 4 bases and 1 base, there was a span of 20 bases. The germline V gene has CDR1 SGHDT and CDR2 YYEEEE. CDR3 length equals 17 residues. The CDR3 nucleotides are TGTGCCAGCAGCCGACAGAACAGCCTTTTGCTTAACTATGGCTACACCTTC. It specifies CASSRQNSLLLNYGYTF.

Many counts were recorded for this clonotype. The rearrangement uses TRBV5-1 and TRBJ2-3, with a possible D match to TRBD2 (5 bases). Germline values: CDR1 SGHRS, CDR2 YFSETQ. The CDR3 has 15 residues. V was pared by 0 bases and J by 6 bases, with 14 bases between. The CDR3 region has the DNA TGCGCCAGCAGCTTGGCCGTTTCGAGGGCTGATACGCAGTATTTT. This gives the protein CASSLAVSRADTQYF.

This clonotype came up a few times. CDR3 amino acids: CASSPHGDRGTEAFF. DNA for the CDR3: TGTGCCAGCAGCCCCCATGGGGACAGGGGGACTGAAGCTTTCTTT. This chain links TRBV7-2 with TRBJ1-1; 11 nucleotides line up with TRBD1. Per germline, CDR1 SGHTA and CDR2 FQGNSA. The CDR3 spans 15 residues. Trimming removed 5 bases from V and 5 bases from J; junction bases left unmatched: 7.

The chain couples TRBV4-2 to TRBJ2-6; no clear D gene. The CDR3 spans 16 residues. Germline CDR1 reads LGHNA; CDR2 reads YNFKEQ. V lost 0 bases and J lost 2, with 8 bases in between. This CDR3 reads CASSQDFPAGANVLTF. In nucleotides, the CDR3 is TGTGCCAGCAGCCAAGATTTTCCCGCTGGGGCCAACGTCCTGACTTTC.

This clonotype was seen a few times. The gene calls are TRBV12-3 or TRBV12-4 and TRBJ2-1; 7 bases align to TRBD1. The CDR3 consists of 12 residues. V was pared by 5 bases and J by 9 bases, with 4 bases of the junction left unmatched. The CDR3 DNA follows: TGTGCCAGCAGTGTTACAGGGGCTGAGCAGTTCTTC. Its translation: CASSVTGAEQFF.

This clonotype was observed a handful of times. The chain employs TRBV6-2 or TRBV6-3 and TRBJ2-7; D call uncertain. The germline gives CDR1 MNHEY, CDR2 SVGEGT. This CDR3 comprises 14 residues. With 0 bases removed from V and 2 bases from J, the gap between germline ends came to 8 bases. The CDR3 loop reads CASSYSGPTYEQYF. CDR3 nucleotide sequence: TGTGCCAGCAGTTACTCAGGCCCAACCTACGAGCAGTACTTC.

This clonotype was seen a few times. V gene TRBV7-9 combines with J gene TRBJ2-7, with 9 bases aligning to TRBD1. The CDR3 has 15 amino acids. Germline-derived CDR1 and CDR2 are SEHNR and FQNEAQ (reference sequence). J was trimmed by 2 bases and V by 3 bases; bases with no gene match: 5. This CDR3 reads CASSFPGQGTYEQYV. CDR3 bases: TGTGCCAGCAGCTTCCCCGGACAGGGGACCTACGAGCAGTACGTC.